Below are 26 T cell receptor beta chains sequenced from a single sample in a study of blood T cells in healthy people across ages. Sample-barcoded 5' priming and a J-beta primer mix drove a second PCR of about 6 to 11 cycles. A single record per CDR3 protein comes from TCRdb applying MiXCR to the 5' RACE reads. The sample lists 800,000 or so distinct CDR3 sequences; around 45% were seen once. The sample consisted of blood. These receptor sequences come from a man at least 80 years old in good health.

The chain employs TRBV7-9 and TRBJ2-7; TRBD1 aligns across 10 bases. The germline V gene encodes CDR1 SEHNR and CDR2 FQNEAQ (reference sequence). The CDR3 has 15 residues. After removal of 5 bases from V and 1 base from J, the junction contained 5 bases not matched to a gene. The CDR3 nucleotides read TGTGCCAGCAGCGCGGGACAGGGGAGGTCCTACGAGCAGTACTTC. Protein product: CASSAGQGRSYEQYF.

This clonotype has only a few counts. This sequence joins TRBV6-2 or TRBV6-3 and TRBJ2-3; a possible D gene is TRBD2 (6 bases). The CDR3 has 14 amino acids. Germline lookup yields CDR1 MNHEY and CDR2 SVGEGT. Deletions cut 6 bases from V and 9 bases from J, with 19 bases between. The CDR3 DNA follows: TGTGCCAGCAGACATCGAACGGACTACCCAACGCAGTATTTT. It is translated as CASRHRTDYPTQYF.

V and J are TRBV20-1 and TRBJ2-3; 8 nucleotides line up with TRBD1. Germline CDR1 is DFQATT and CDR2 is SNEGSKA (reference sequence). V was clipped by 5 bases and J by 10 bases; unmatched bases: 14. This CDR3 spans 14 amino acids. The CDR3 spells CSAFASGTGPSQYF. The CDR3 DNA reads TGCAGTGCTTTTGCCTCCGGGACAGGCCCTTCGCAGTATTTT.

This clonotype was recorded once. This chain joins TRBV9 and TRBJ2-3; TRBD2 might be the D (5 bases). CDR1 is SGDLS, CDR2 YYNGEE, per germline. There are 14 residues in the CDR3. Between the trimmed V and J ends, which lost 0 bases and 6 bases, there was a span of 11 bases. The CDR3 spells CASSVAGRVDTQYF. CDR3 bases: TGTGCCAGCAGCGTAGCTGGGCGGGTTGATACGCAGTATTTT.

This clonotype was recorded at least ten times. The chain combines TRBV20-1 with TRBJ2-3; D is undetermined. CDR1 and CDR2 (germline): DFQATT, SNEGSKA (reference sequence). The CDR3 is 13 residues long. V gave up 2 bases and J gave up 3 bases, with 9 bases separating them. The CDR3 sequence is CSARFLSTDTQYF. The CDR3 DNA sequence: TGCAGTGCTAGATTCCTTAGTACAGATACGCAGTATTTT.

This clonotype was detected only a few times. The genes are TRBV28 and TRBJ1-5, with D maybe TRBD1 (5 bases). Germline V gene data show CDR1 as MDHEN and CDR2 as SYDVKM. The V end lost 3 bases, the J end lost 5 bases, and 17 bases lay between the germline ends. The CDR3 consists of 16 residues. The chain's CDR3 is CASSLVQGPNHQPQHF. Here the CDR3 DNA reads TGTGCCAGCAGTTTGGTTCAGGGCCCCAACCATCAGCCCCAGCATTTT.

In this sample, this clonotype turned up a few times. V is TRBV29-1 and J is TRBJ2-3; the D is unclear. CDR1 is SQVTM and CDR2 is ANQGSEA in the germline V gene. The ends were cut back, 3 bases at V and 4 bases at J, with 8 bases in the middle. CDR3 size: 12 residues. CDR3 coding DNA: TGCAGCGTTGACCGCCAGTCAGATACGCAGTATTTT. This gives the protein CSVDRQSDTQYF.

V gene TRBV7-2 combines with J gene TRBJ2-7; 8 nucleotides match TRBD2. CDR1 and CDR2 from the germline V gene are SGHTA and FQGNSA. The CDR3 covers 15 residues. With V trimmed by 2 bases and J by 0 bases, 3 bases remained unmatched. The CDR3 is CASSLPAGDSYEQYF. The CDR3 nucleotides read TGTGCCAGCAGCTTACCAGCGGGGGACTCCTACGAGCAGTACTTC.

This clonotype appeared a few times. CDR3 DNA sequence: TGTGCCAGCAGCTTATTATCTAGCGGGAACGATGAGCAGTTCTTC. Translated, it gives CASSLLSSGNDEQFF. The V and J genes are TRBV7-7 and TRBJ2-1; TRBD2 matches 9 bases. CDR3 size: 15 residues. The germline V gene encodes CDR1 SSHAT and CDR2 FNYEAQ (reference sequence). V trimming: 2 bases; J trimming: 8 bases; junction bases outside the gene matches: 7.

The rearrangement uses TRBV10-3 and TRBJ1-5; no reliable D call. With 3 bases removed from V and 7 bases from J, the gap between germline ends came to 10 bases. This CDR3 is built from 13 residues. CDR1 and CDR2 (germline): ENHRY, SYGVKD. The CDR3 DNA reads TGTGCCATCAGTGATGAGGGTTTGCAGCCCCAGCATTTT. Encoded protein: CAISDEGLQPQHF.

This clonotype was counted a few times. V is TRBV7-2 and J is TRBJ2-1; D might be TRBD2 (5 bases). The germline CDR1 and CDR2 sequences are SGHTA and FQGNSA. V was pared by 7 bases and J by 7 bases, with 17 bases between. The CDR3 extends over 14 amino acids. The CDR3 nucleotides are TGTGCCAGCACCATCTTCGGAGGTGGGAATGAGCAGTTCTTC. Amino acid sequence: CASTIFGGGNEQFF.

The chain recombines TRBV4-3 with TRBJ2-1, with 11 positions matching TRBD2. The V segment lost 4 bases and the J segment 6 bases; nucleotides outside the gene matches: 5. This CDR3 is built from 15 residues. CDR1 is LGHNA and CDR2 is YSLEER in the germline V gene. CDR3 DNA sequence: TGCGCCAGCAGCCTTATAGCGGGAGGGATCAATGAGCAGTTCTTC. Translating it yields CASSLIAGGINEQFF.

The chain uses TRBV20-1 and TRBJ2-7, with TRBD2 matching over 7 bases. In germline, CDR1 is DFQATT, CDR2 SNEGSKA (reference sequence). The CDR3 extends over 11 amino acids. Here the CDR3 reads CTAGDAYEQYF. The CDR3 nucleotides read TGCACTGCGGGGGACGCCTACGAGCAGTACTTC.

This chain joins TRBV29-1 and TRBJ2-1; D is tentatively TRBD1 or TRBD2 (5 bases each). This CDR3 contains 14 residues. The V gene's germline CDR1 is SQVTM and CDR2 ANQGSEA. The V end lost 7 bases, the J end lost 9 bases, and 22 bases lay between the germline ends. CDR3: CSGERGDGTGEQFF. CDR3 sequence (DNA): TGCAGCGGCGAAAGAGGGGATGGTACGGGTGAGCAGTTCTTC.

This chain links TRBV6-5 with TRBJ2-1; D is possibly TRBD2 (5 bases). Looked up from germline, CDR1 is MNHEY and CDR2 is SVGAGI. Trimming took off 7 bases at V and 10 bases at J, with 17 bases between the two ends. The CDR3 has 13 residues. In nucleotides, the CDR3 is TGTGCCAGCACCGTCTTCTTGGGGAGCGAGCAGTTCTTC. Translation gives CASTVFLGSEQFF.

There are a few counts of this clonotype. This chain joins TRBV29-1 and TRBJ2-3; D gene uncertain. Germline V lookup: CDR1 SQVTM, CDR2 ANQGSEA. Trimming left V 5 bases short and J 3 bases short, with 6 bases between. The CDR3 is made up of 11 amino acids. The CDR3 DNA reads as TGCAGCGTTATCACGACAGATACGCAGTATTTT. This codes for CSVITTDTQYF.

The CDR3 nucleotides read TGTGCCAGCAGTGAACTGCAGGGGGAAGTTGAGACCCAGTACTTC. It encodes CASSELQGEVETQYF. The J gene is TRBJ2-5, the V gene TRBV6-1; 7 bases line up with TRBD1. The CDR3 sequence is 15 residues long. V trimming: 2 bases; J trimming: 5 bases; junction bases outside the gene matches: 8. Germline V gene lookup returns CDR1 MNHNS and CDR2 SASEGT.

Only one count was recorded for this clonotype. The gene calls are TRBV6-2 or TRBV6-3 and TRBJ2-3; tentatively, D is TRBD2 (5 bases). V was shortened by 4 bases and J by 2 bases, with 13 bases between the two germline ends. The CDR3 covers 15 residues. Germline values: CDR1 MNHEY, CDR2 SVGEGT. The CDR3 DNA is TGTGCCAGCAGTTTCGGACTTTCATACACAGATACGCAGTATTTT. This translates into CASSFGLSYTDTQYF.

The rearrangement joins TRBV2 to TRBJ2-7, with 7 bases matching TRBD2. CDR1 SNHLY and CDR2 FYNNEI come from the germline V gene. The CDR3 has 15 amino acids. Trimming cost V 2 bases and J 5 bases; bases outside gene matches: 9. This chain's CDR3 is CASSELGGSSNEQYF. In DNA, the CDR3 is TGTGCCAGCAGTGAACTGGGCGGGAGTTCAAACGAGCAGTACTTC.

The chain carries TRBV12-3 or TRBV12-4 and TRBJ2-3; 7 nucleotides agree with TRBD1. Unmatched junction bases numbered 9, after V lost 7 bases and J lost 5 bases. The CDR3 extends over 14 amino acids. In DNA form, the CDR3 reads TGTGCCAGCACCCCGGCAGCAGGGGGAGATACGCAGTATTTT. Amino acid sequence: CASTPAAGGDTQYF.

With respect to this clonotype: The CDR3 does not end in the conserved phenylalanine or tryptophan, so this is likely a read error. This rearrangement joins TRBV7-3 to TRBJ2-5; 10 bases match TRBD1. V trimming: 6 bases; J trimming: 2 bases; junction bases outside the gene matches: 6. The CDR3 is 15 amino acids. Germline lookup yields CDR1 SGHTA and CDR2 FQGTGA. DNA of the CDR3: TGTGCCAGCAGGTCCGGGACAGGGGTTCAAGAGACCCAGTACTTA. Encoded protein: CASRSGTGVQETQYL.

The table lists this clonotype with a few counts. The chain combines TRBV30 with TRBJ1-2, with TRBD1 matching 9 bases. The V gene end was trimmed by 2 bases and the J gene end by 7 bases; junction bases not matched to a gene: 5. CDR3 length: 13 residues. Germline CDR1 and CDR2: GTSNPN and SVGIG (reference sequence). CDR3 sequence (DNA): TGTGCCTGGAGTCCCGACAGGGGGGCTGGCTACACCTTC. This encodes CAWSPDRGAGYTF.

The genes are TRBV27 and TRBJ2-2; D is unresolved. CDR3 length: 16 residues. Germline lookup yields CDR1 MNHEY and CDR2 SMNVEV (reference sequence). V shed 5 bases and J shed 0 bases, with 13 bases lying between them. This chain's CDR3 is CASSHLFHTNTGELFF. The CDR3 region has the DNA TGTGCCAGCAGTCATTTATTCCATACGAACACCGGGGAGCTGTTTTTT.

This clonotype has only a few counts. The rearrangement links TRBV29-1 to TRBJ2-2; D is perhaps TRBD2 (5 bases). The V gene lost 4 bases and the J gene lost 5 bases, with 17 bases spanning the gap. This CDR3 is 15 amino acids long. Germline loops: CDR1 SQVTM, CDR2 ANQGSEA. CDR3 protein: CSVVSGYGYTGELFF. The CDR3 nucleotides are TGCAGCGTTGTCTCGGGATACGGGTATACCGGGGAGCTGTTTTTT.

Notes on this clonotype: Just one base apart from a much larger clone, this may be a read error. The V gene is TRBV12-3 or TRBV12-4, the J gene TRBJ2-3; possibly TRBD1 or TRBD2 for D (6 bases each). V was trimmed by 6 bases and J by 4 bases, leaving 20 bases between them. CDR3 length: 16 residues. CDR3 coding DNA: TGTGCCAGCAGCCGGGGACACGCCGGGAGCGCAGATACGCAGTATTTT. Translated: CASSRGHAGSADTQYF.

The chain links TRBV7-3 to TRBJ2-1; 9 nucleotides agree with TRBD1. V lost 0 bases to trimming and J lost 4 bases; unmatched junction nucleotides: 4. Looked up from germline, CDR1 is SGHTA and CDR2 is FQGTGA. The CDR3 totals 16 residues. CDR3 coding DNA: TGTGCCAGCAGCTTAACGCACAGGGGGCCTTACAATGAGCAGTTCTTC. Translating gives CASSLTHRGPYNEQFF.